This T cell receptor beta chain came from a study of cytomegalovirus exposure and HLA in healthy donors. Study-wide context: Unique TCRs from HLA-typed donors, approximately 80 million of them, were held in an early data release.

In this sample, this clone turned up a few times. It was with 60 Vbeta and 13 Jbeta primers that the PCR ran. Profiling relied on immunoSEQ multiplex PCR, and the TCRdb table lists in-frame clones only, not all of them. The table records under 200,000 clones, less than 85% of them present only once. In germline, CDR1 is MNHEY, CDR2 SVGAGI. V was trimmed by 5 bases and J by 7 bases, leaving 12 bases between them. This CDR3 comprises 13 residues. Sequencing input: PBMCs. V usage is TRBV6-5 and J usage is TRBJ2-4; D possibly corresponds to TRBD1 (6 bases). The receptor was isolated from a man in his forties in good health and CMV-seronegative. CDR3 sequence reads: CASSRTEGNIQYF. The CDR3 region has the DNA TGTGCCAGCAGTCGGACAGAAGGGAACATTCAGTACTTC.